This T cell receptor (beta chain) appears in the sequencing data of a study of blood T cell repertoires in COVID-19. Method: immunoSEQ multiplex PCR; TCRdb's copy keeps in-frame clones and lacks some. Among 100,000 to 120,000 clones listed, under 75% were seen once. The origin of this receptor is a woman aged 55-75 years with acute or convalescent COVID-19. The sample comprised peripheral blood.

In nucleotides, the CDR3 is TGTGCCAGCAGTCGGACTAGCGGGAGGTACAATGAGCAGTTCTTC. This gives the protein CASSRTSGRYNEQFF. V usage is TRBV6-5 and J usage is TRBJ2-1; 14 bases map to TRBD2. The J segment lost 4 bases and the V segment lost 5 bases, leaving 1 base of the junction unmatched. Germline assignment: CDR1 MNHEY and CDR2 SVGAGI. CDR3 length: 15 amino acids.